The present entry profiles one T cell receptor (beta chain) with its context. V dropped 3 bases and J dropped 6 bases, with 23 bases sitting between them. The germline V gene has CDR1 DFQATT and CDR2 SNEGSKA (reference sequence). The CDR3 spans 16 residues. The data derive from a study of blood T cell repertoires in COVID-19. For the study at large: The United States, Italy and Spain supplied acute and convalescent COVID-19 samples. The cDNA or gDNA used as material had been derived from T cells, B-cell-depleted T cells, or PBMCs.

As processed by the authors: From reference gene primer amplification, estimates of nucleated cell counts were derived. The data were produced by immunoSEQ multiplex PCR, yet TCRdb's version contains in-frame clones alone and is incomplete. V and J calls and clone size are as listed in that table; D and trimming were resolved from the DNA. The sample consists of 21,000 or so clones, 83% of them appearing once. What was sequenced was peripheral blood. The clonotype was recovered from a human donor in a cohort sampled during active COVID-19. This sequence joins TRBV20-1 and TRBJ1-2; D is possibly TRBD1 (5 bases). The chain's CDR3 is CSASPERSGSGHGYTF. In DNA, the CDR3 is TGCAGTGCTAGTCCCGAGAGGTCAGGGTCAGGGCATGGCTACACCTTC.